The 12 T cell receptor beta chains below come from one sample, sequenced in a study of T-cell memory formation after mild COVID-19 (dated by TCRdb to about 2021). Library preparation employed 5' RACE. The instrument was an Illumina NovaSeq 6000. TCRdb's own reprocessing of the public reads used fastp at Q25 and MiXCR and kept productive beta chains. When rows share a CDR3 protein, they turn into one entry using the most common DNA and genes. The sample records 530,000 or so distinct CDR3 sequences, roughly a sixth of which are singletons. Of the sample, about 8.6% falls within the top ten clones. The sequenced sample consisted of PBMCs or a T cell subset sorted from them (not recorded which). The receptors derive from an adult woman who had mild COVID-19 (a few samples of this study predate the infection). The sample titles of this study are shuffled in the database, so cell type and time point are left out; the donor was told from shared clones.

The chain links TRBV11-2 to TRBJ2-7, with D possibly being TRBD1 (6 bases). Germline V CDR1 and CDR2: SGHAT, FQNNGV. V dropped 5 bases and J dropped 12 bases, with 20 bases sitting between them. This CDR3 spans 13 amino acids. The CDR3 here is CASSPVRGGMSYF. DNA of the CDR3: TGTGCCAGCAGCCCTGTCCGAGGGGGAATGTCGTACTTC.

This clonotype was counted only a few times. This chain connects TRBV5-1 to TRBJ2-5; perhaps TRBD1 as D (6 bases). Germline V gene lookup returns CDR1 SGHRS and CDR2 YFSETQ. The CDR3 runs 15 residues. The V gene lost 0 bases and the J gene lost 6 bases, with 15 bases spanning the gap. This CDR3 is CASSLALGGFQTQYF. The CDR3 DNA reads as TGCGCCAGCAGCTTGGCCCTTGGGGGCTTCCAGACCCAGTACTTC.

The CDR3 coding sequence is TGTGCCAGCAGCTTAGTACTAGCGGGGGGCCCCACAGATACGCAGTATTTT. Amino acid sequence: CASSLVLAGGPTDTQYF. J is TRBJ2-3 and V is TRBV11-2, with 12 bases fitting TRBD2. The J segment lost 2 bases and the V segment lost 1 base, leaving 4 bases of the junction unmatched. CDR1 is SGHAT and CDR2 is FQNNGV in the germline V gene. The CDR3 spans 17 residues.

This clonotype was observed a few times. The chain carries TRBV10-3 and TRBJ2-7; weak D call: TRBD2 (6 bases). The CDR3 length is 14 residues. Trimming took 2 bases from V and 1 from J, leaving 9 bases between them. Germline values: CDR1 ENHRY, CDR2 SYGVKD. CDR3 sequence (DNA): TGTGCCATCAGTGAGCGGGAGCGATCCTACGAGCAGTACTTC. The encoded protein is CAISERERSYEQYF.

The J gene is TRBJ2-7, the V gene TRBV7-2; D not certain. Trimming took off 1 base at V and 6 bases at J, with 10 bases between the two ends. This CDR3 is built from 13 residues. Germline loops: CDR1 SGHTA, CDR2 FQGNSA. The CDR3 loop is CASSLEWGREQYF. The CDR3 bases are TGTGCCAGCAGCTTAGAGTGGGGTCGCGAGCAGTACTTC.

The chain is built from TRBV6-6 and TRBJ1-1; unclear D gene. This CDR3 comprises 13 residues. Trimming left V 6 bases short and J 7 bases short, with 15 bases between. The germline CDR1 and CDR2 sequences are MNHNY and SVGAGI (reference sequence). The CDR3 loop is CASSSQFGVEAFF. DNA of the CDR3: TGTGCCAGCAGCTCCCAGTTTGGGGTTGAAGCTTTCTTT.

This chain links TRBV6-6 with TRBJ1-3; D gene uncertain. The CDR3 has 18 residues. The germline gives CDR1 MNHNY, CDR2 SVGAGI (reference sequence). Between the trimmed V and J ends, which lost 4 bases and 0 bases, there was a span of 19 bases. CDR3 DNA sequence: TGTGCCAGCAGTTCGACTTTGGACGGCCTGTTCTCTGGAAACACCATATATTTT. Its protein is CASSSTLDGLFSGNTIYF.

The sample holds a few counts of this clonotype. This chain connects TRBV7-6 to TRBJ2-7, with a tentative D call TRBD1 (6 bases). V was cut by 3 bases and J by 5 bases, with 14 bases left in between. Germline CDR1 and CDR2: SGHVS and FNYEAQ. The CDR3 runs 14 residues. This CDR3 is CASSFGQGWHEQYF. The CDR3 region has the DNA TGTGCCAGCAGCTTCGGGCAGGGGTGGCACGAGCAGTACTTC.

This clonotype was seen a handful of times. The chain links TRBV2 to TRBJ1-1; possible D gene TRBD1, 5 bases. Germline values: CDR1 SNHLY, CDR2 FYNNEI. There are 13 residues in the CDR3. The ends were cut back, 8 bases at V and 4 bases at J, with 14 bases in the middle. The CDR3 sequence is CASGGEFSTEAFF. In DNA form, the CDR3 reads TGTGCCAGCGGGGGGGAGTTTAGCACTGAAGCTTTCTTT.

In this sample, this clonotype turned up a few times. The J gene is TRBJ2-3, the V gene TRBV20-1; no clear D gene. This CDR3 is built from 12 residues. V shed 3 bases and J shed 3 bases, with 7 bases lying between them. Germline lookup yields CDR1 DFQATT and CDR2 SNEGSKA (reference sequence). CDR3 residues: CSARVWTDTQYF. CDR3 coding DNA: TGCAGTGCTAGGGTCTGGACAGATACGCAGTATTTT.

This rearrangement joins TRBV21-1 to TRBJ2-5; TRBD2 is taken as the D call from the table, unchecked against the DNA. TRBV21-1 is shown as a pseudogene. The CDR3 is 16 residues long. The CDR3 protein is CASSNGTGGGQETQYF. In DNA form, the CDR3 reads TGTGCCAGCAGCAATGGAACTGGGGGAGGGCAAGAGACCCAGTACTTC.

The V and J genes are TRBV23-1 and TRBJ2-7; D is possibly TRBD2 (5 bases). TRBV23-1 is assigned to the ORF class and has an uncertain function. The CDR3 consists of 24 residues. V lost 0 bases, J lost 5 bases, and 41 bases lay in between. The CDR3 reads CASSQSKGSYVCPFLVYYKDEQYF. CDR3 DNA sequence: TGCGCCAGCAGTCAATCCAAAGGGAGCTATGTATGTCCGTTTCTTGTCTACTATAAGGACGAGCAGTACTTC.